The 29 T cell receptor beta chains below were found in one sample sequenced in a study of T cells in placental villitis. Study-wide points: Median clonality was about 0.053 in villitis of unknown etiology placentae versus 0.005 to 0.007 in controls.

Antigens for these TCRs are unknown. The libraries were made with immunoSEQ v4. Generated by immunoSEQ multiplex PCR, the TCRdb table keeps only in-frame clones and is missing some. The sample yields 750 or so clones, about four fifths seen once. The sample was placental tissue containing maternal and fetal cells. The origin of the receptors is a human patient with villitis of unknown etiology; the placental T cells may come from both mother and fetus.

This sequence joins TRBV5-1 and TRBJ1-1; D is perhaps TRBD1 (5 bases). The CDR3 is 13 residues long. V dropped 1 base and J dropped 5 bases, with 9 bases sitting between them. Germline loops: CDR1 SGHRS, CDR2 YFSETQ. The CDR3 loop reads CASSLNGGTEAFF. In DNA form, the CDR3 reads TGCGCCAGCAGCTTGAATGGGGGGACTGAAGCTTTCTTT.

The CDR3 loop is CASTPDSVSNQPQHF. CDR3 DNA sequence: TGTGCCAGCACACCTGACAGCGTCAGCAATCAGCCCCAGCATTTT. The J gene is TRBJ1-5, the V gene TRBV7-2, with D possibly being TRBD1 (5 bases). This CDR3 comprises 15 residues. Germline V lookup: CDR1 SGHTA, CDR2 FQGNSA. V shed 7 bases and J shed 1 base, with 14 bases lying between them.

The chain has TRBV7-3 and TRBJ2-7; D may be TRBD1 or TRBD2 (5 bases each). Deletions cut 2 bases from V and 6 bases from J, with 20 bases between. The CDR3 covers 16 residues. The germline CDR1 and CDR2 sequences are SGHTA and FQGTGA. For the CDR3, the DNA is TGTGCCAGCAGCTTATGGGGTACAGAGGGGCGGGTCGAGCAGTACTTC. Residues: CASSLWGTEGRVEQYF.

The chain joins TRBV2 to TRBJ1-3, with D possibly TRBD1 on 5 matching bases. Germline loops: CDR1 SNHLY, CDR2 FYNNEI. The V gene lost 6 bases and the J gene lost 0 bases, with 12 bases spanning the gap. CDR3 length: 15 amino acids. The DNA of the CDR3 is TGTGCCAGCAGACCGGACGGGACCTCTGGAAACACCATATATTTT. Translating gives CASRPDGTSGNTIYF.

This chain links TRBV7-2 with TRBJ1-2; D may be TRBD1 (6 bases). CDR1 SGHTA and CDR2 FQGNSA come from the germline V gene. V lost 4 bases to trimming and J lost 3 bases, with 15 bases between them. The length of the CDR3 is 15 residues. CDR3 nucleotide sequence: TGTGCCAGCAGCTCCTACAGGGAAAGTGACTATGGCTACACCTTC. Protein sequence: CASSSYRESDYGYTF.

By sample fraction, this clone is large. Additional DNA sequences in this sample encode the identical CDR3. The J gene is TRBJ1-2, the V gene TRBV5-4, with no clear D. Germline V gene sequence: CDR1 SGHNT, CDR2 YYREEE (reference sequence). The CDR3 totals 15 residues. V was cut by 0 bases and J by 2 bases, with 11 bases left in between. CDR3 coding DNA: TGTGCCAGCAGCTTGGTCTTCGGGGTCAACTATGGCTACACCTTC. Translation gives CASSLVFGVNYGYTF.

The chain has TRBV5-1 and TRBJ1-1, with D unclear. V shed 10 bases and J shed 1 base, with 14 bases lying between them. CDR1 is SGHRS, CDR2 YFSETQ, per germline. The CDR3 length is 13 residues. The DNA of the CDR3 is TGCGCCTCGAAACCGGCGGCGAACACTGAAGCTTTCTTT. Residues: CASKPAANTEAFF.

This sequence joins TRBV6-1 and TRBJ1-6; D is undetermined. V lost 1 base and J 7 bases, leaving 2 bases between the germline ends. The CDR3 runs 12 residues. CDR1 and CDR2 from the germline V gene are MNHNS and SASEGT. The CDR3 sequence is CASSEGNSPLHF. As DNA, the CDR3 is TGTGCCAGCAGTGAAGGGAATTCACCCCTCCACTTT.

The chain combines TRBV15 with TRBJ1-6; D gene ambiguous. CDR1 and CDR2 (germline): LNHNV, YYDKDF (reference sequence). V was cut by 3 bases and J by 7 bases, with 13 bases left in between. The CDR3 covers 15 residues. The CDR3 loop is CATSSLPDGNSPLHF. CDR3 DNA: TGTGCCACCAGCAGCCTGCCGGACGGGAATTCACCCCTCCACTTT.

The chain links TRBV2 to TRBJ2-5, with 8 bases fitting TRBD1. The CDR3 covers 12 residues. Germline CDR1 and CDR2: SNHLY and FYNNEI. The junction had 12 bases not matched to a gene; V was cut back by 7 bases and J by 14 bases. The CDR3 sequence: CASTSRRDRSYF. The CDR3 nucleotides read TGTGCCAGCACCTCAAGGAGGGACAGGTCCTACTTC.

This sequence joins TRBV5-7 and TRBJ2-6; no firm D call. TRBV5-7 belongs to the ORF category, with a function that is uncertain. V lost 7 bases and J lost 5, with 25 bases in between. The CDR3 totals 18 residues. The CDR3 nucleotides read TGTGCCAGCGAACCCCATCTTGCGTACAAAAGTCGGGCCAACGTCCTGACTTTC. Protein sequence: CASEPHLAYKSRANVLTF.

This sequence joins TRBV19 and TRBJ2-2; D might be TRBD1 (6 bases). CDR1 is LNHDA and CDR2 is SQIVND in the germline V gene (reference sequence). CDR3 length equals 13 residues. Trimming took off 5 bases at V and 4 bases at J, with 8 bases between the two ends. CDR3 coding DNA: TGTGCCAGTAGTGCAGGGGTCACCGGGGAGCTGTTTTTT. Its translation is CASSAGVTGELFF.

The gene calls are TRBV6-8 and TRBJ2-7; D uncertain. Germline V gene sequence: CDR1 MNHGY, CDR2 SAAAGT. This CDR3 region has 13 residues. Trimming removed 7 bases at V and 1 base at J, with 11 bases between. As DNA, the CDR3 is TGTGCCAGCACCATACGTGGGTCCTACGAGCAGTACTTC. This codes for CASTIRGSYEQYF.

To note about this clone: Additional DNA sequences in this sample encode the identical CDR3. The CDR3 DNA is TGCGCCAGCAGCTTGGAGGGGTCACAAAACACTGAAGCTTTCTTT. It translates to CASSLEGSQNTEAFF. The chain combines TRBV5-1 with TRBJ1-1; D perhaps matches TRBD1 (5 bases). CDR1 is SGHRS, CDR2 YFSETQ, per germline. The CDR3 runs 15 residues. Trimming pared 0 bases from V and 2 bases from J, leaving 11 bases between.

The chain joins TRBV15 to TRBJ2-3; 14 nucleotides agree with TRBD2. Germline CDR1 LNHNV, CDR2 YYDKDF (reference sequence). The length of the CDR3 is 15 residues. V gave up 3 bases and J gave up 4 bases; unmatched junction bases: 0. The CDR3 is CATSRTSGGADTQYF. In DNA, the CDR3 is TGTGCCACCAGCAGGACTAGCGGGGGGGCAGATACGCAGTATTTT.

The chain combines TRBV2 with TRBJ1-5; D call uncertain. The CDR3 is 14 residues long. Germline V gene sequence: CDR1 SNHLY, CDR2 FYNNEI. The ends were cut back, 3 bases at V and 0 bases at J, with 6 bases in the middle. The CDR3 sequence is CASSEVYSNQPQHF. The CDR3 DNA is TGTGCCAGCAGTGAGGTTTATAGCAATCAGCCCCAGCATTTT. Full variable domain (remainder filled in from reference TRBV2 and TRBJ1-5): EPEVTQTPSHQVTQMGQEVILRCVPISNHLYFYWYRQILGQKVEFLVSFYNNEISEKSEIFDDQFSVERPDGSNFTLKIRSTKLEDSAMYFCASSEVYSNQPQHFGDGTRLSIL.

CDR3 coding DNA: TGTGCCAGCAGTGACGGGACTAGCCCCACAGATACGCAGTATTTT. It yields the protein CASSDGTSPTDTQYF. The chain uses TRBV6-4 and TRBJ2-3; TRBD2 matches at 9 bases. The CDR3 length is 15 residues. Germline values: CDR1 MRHNA, CDR2 SNTAGT. The J segment lost 2 bases and the V segment lost 2 bases, leaving 2 bases of the junction unmatched.

The CDR3 DNA reads TGTGCCACCAGCAGAGATTTCACAGGAGGTTCATCCACAGATACGCAGTATTTT. It specifies CATSRDFTGGSSTDTQYF. The rearrangement links TRBV15 to TRBJ2-3; D possibly uses TRBD1 or TRBD2 (5 bases each). Germline loops: CDR1 LNHNV, CDR2 YYDKDF (reference sequence). The V and J ends lost 0 bases and 2 bases respectively, with 18 bases between them. This CDR3 region has 18 residues.

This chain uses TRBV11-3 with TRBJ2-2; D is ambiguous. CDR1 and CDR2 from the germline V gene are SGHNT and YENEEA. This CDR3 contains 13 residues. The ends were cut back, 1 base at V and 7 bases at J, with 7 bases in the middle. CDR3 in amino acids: CASSLGRLGELFF. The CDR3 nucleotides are TGTGCCAGCAGCTTAGGTCGGCTCGGGGAGCTGTTTTTT.

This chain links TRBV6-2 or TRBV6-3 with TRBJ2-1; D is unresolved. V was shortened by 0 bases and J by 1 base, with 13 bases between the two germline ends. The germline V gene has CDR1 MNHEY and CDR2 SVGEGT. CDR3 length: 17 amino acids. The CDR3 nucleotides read TGTGCCAGCAGTTACTCGGCTTTTTTATCGTCCTACAATGAGCAGTTCTTC. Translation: CASSYSAFLSSYNEQFF.

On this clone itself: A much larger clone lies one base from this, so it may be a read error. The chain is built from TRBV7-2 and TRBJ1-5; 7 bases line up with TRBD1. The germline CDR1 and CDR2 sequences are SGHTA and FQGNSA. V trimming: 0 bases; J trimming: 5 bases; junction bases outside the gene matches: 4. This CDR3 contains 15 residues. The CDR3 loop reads CASSLARDSDQPQHF. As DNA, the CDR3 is TGTGCCAGCAGCTTAGCGAGGGACAGCGATCAGCCCCAGCATTTT.

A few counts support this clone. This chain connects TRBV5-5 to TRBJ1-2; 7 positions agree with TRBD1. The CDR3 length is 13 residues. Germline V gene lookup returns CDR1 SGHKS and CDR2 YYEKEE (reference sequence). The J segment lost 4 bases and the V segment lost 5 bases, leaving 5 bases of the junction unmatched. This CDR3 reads CASRRDRAYGYTF. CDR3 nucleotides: TGTGCCAGCAGACGTGACAGGGCCTATGGCTACACCTTC.

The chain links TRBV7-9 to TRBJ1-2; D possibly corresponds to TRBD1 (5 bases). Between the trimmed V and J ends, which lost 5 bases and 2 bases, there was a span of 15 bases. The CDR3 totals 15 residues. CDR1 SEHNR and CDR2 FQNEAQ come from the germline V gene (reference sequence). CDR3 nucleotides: TGTGCCAGCAGCACGAAGACCCGGGGCAACTATGGCTACACCTTC. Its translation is CASSTKTRGNYGYTF.

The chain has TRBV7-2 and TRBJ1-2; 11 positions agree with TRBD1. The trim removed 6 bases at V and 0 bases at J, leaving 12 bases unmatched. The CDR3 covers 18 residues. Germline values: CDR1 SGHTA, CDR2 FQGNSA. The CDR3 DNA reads TGTGCCAGCAGGCAGCCAGGACAGGGGGCGCGAGCTAACTATGGCTACACCTTC. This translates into CASRQPGQGARANYGYTF. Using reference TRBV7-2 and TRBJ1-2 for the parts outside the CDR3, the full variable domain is GAGVSQSPSNKVTEKGKDVELRCDPISGHTALYWYRQSLGQGLEFLIYFQGNSAPDKSGLPSDRFSAERTGGSVSTLTIQRTQQEDSAVYLCASRQPGQGARANYGYTFGSGTRLTVV.

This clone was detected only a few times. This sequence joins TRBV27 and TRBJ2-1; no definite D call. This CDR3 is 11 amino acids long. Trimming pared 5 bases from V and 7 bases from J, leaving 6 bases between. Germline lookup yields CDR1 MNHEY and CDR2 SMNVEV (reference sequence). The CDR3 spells CASSVGNEQFF. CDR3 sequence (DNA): TGTGCCAGCAGTGTAGGGAATGAGCAGTTCTTC.

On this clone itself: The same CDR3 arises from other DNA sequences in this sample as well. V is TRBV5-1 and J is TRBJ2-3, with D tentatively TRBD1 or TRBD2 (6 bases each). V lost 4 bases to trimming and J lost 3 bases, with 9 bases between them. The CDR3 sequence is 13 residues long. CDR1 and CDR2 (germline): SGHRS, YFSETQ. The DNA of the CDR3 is TGCGCCAGCAGCCCGGGGGCGACAGATACGCAGTATTTT. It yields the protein CASSPGATDTQYF. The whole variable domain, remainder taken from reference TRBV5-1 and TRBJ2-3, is KAGVTQTPRYLIKTRGQQVTLSCSPISGHRSVSWYQQTPGQGLQFLFEYFSETQRNKGNFPGRFSGRQFSNSRSEMNVSTLELGDSALYLCASSPGATDTQYFGPGTRLTVL.

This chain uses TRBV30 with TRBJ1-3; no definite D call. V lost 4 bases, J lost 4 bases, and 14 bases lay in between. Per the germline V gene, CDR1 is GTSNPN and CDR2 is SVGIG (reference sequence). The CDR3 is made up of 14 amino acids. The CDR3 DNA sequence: TGTGCCTGGACCTCTGGGTTTTCAGGAAACACCATATATTTT. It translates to CAWTSGFSGNTIYF.

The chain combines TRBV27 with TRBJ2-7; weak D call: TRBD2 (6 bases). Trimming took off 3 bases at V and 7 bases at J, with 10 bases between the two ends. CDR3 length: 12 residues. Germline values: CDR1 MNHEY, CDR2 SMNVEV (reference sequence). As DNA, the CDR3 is TGTGCCAGCAGTTTCGGGGGATGGGAGCAGTACTTC. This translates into CASSFGGWEQYF.

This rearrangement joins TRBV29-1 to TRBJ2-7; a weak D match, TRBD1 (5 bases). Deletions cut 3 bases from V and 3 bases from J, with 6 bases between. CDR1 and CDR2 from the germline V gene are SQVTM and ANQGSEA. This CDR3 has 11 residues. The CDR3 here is CSVEDNYEQYF. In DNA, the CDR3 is TGCAGCGTTGAGGACAACTACGAGCAGTACTTC.